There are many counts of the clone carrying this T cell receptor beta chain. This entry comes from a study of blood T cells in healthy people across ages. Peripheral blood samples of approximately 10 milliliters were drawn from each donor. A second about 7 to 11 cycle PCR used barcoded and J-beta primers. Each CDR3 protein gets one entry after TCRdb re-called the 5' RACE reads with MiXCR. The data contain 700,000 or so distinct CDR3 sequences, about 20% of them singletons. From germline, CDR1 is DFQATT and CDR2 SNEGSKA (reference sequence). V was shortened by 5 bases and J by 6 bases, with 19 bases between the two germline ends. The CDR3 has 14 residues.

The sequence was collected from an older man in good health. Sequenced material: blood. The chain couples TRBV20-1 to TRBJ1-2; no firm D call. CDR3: CSAPSGTGKNGYTF. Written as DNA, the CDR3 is TGCAGTGCTCCATCCGGCACCGGAAAGAATGGCTACACCTTC.